This T cell receptor beta chain appears in the sequencing data of a study of blood T cell repertoires in COVID-19. Study summary: Donors in the United States, Italy and Spain gave samples during acute or convalescent COVID-19.

Libraries were prepared by immunoSEQ multiplex PCR; TCRdb keeps only in-frame clonotypes and omits some of them. The sample holds over 100,000 clones, 80% to 90% seen once. V was clipped by 4 bases and J by 3 bases, with 10 bases between them. Germline-derived CDR1 and CDR2 are MDHEN and SYDVKM. The CDR3 covers 14 residues. The sequence was obtained from a middle-aged man with acute or convalescent COVID-19. The sequencing input was peripheral blood. V and J are TRBV28 and TRBJ2-1, with no clear D. CDR3 in DNA: TGTGCCAGCAGTTCGCGCCTTTTCTACAATGAGCAGTTCTTC. Protein: CASSSRLFYNEQFF.